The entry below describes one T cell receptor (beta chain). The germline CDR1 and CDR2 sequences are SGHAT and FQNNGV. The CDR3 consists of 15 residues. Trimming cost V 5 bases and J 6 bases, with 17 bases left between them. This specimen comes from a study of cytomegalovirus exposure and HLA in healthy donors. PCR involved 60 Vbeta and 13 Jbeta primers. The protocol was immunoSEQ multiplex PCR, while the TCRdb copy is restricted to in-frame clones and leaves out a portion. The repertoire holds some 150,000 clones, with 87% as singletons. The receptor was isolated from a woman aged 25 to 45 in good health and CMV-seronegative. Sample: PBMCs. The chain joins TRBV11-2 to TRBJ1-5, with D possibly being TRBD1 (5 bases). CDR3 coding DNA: TGTGCCAGCAGCGAAAGGTGGGGGGTGGGTCAGCCCCAGCATTTT. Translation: CASSERWGVGQPQHF.